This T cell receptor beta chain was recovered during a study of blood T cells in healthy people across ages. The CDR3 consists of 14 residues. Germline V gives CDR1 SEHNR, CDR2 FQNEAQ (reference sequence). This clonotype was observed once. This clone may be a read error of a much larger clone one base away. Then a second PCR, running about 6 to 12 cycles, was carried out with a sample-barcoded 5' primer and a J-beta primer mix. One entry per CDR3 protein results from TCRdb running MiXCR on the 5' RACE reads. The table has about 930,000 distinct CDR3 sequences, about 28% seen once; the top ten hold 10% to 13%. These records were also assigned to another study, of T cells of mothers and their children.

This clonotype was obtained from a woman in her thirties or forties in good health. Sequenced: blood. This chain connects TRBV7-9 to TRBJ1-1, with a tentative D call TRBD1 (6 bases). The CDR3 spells CASSSRDMNTVAFF. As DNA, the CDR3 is TGTGCCAGCAGCTCCCGGGACATGAACACTGTAGCTTTCTTT.